This record covers a single T cell receptor (beta chain). No cognate antigen has been identified for it. Base qualities are not recorded, but no much larger clone differs from it by a single base. V and J are trimmed by 4 bases and 2 bases, and the gene matches miss 9 bases of the junction. The CDR3, from cysteine to phenylalanine, totals 16 residues. Only the CDR3 DNA is retained, 48 bases long and in frame from the first base. CDR1 and CDR2, looked up from the germline V gene, are KGHSH and LQKENI. Libraries came from the immunoSEQ multiplex PCR assay. This immuneACCESS table, as held by TCRdb, lists in-frame sequences with V and J called but not all clones. Of the missing ones, under half trace to an unresolved V gene in checked studies; the others have no known cause. Counted in this sample were 180,000 or so clones; roughly 91% of them appeared once. The ten largest clones add up to more than 1.3% of the sample.

These data belong to a study of control samples from healthy donors and cancer patients (TCRdb year 2020). This chain is built from TRBV18 and TRBJ2-7; the junction holds 9 bases that match TRBD2. The TCR comes from a young woman in good health. Sequenced: blood. The CDR3: CASSRGLARDTYEQYF. At the DNA level, the sequence is TGTGCCAGCTCACGGGGACTAGCTCGTGATACCTACGAGCAGTACTTC.